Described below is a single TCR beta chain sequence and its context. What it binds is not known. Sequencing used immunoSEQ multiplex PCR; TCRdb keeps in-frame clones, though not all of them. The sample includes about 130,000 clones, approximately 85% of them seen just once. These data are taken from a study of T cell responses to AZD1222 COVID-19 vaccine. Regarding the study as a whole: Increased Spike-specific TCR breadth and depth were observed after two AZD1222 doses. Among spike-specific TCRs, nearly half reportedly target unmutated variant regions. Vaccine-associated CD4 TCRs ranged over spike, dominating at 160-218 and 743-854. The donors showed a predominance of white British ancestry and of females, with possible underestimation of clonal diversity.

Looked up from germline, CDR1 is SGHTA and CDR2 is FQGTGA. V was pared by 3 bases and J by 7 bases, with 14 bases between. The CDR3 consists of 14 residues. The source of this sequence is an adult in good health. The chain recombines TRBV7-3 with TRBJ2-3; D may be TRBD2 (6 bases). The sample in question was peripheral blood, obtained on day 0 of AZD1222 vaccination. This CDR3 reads CASSFGSRGNTQYF. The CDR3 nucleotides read TGTGCCAGCAGCTTCGGGTCTCGGGGGAATACGCAGTATTTT. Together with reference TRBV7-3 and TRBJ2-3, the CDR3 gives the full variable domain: GAGVSQTPSNKVTEKGKYVELRCDPISGHTALYWYRQSLGQGPEFLIYFQGTGAADDSGLPNDRFFAVRPEGSVSTLKIQRTERGDSAVYLCASSFGSRGNTQYFGPGTRLTVL.